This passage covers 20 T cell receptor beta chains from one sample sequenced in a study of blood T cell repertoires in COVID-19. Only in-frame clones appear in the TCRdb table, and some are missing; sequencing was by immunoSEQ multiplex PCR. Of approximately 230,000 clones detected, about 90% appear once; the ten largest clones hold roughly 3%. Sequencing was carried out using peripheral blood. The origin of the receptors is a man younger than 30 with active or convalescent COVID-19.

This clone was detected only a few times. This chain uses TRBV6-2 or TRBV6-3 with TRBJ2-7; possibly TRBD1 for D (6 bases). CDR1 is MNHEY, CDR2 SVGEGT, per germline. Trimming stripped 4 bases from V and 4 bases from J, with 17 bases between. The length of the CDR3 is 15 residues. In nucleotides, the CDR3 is TGTGCCAGCAGTTCCTTGGGGACACTGGGATACGAGCAGTACTTC. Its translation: CASSSLGTLGYEQYF.

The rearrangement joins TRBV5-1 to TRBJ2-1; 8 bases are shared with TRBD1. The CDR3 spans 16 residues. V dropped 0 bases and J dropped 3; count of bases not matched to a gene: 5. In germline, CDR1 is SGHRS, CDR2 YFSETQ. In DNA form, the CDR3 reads TGCGCCAGCAGCTTGGGACTGGGACAGGTCTACAATGAGCAGTTCTTC. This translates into CASSLGLGQVYNEQFF. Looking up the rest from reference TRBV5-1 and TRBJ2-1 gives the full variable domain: KAGVTQTPRYLIKTRGQQVTLSCSPISGHRSVSWYQQTPGQGLQFLFEYFSETQRNKGNFPGRFSGRQFSNSRSEMNVSTLELGDSALYLCASSLGLGQVYNEQFFGPGTRLTVL.

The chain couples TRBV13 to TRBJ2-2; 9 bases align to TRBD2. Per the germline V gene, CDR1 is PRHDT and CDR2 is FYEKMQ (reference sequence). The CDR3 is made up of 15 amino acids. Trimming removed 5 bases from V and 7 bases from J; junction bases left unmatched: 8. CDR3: CASSPSGTSIGELFF. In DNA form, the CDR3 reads TGTGCCAGCAGCCCCTCCGGGACTAGCATCGGGGAGCTGTTTTTT.

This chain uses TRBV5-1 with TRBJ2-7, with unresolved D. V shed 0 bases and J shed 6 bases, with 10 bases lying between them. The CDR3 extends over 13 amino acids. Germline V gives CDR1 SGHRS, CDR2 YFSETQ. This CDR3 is CASSLDGSGEQYF. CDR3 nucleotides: TGCGCCAGCAGCTTGGACGGGTCGGGCGAGCAGTACTTC.

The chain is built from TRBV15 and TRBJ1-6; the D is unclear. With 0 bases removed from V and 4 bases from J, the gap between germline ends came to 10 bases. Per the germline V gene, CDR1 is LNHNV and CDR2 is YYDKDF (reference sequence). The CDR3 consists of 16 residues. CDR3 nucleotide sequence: TGTGCCACCAGCAGAGATAAGAAGCTTTATAATTCACCCCTCCACTTT. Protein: CATSRDKKLYNSPLHF. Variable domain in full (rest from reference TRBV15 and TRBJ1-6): DAMVIQNPRYQVTQFGKPVTLSCSQTLNHNVMYWYQQKSSQAPKLLFHYYDKDFNNEADTPDNFQSRRPNTSFCFLDIRSPGLGDTAMYLCATSRDKKLYNSPLHFGNGTRLTVT.

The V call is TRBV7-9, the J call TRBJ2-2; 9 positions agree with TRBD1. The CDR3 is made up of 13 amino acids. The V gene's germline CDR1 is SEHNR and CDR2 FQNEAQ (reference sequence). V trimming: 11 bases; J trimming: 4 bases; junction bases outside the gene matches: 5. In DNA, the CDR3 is TGTGCCTCTAGGGACAGGGTCACCGGGGAGCTGTTTTTT. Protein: CASRDRVTGELFF.

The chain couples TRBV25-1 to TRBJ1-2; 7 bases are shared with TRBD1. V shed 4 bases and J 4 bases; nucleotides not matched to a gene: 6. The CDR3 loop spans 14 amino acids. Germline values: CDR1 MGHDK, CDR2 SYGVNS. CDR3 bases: TGTGCCAGCAGTGGTTGGGGACAGCTCTATGGCTACACCTTC. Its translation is CASSGWGQLYGYTF.

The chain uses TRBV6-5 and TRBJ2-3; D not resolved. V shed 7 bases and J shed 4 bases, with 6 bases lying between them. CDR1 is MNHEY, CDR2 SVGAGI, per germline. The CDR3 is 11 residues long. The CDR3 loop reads CASTRADTQYF. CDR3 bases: TGTGCCAGCACACGGGCAGATACGCAGTATTTT.

The CDR3 spells CASSLDPYTGRGNIQYF. DNA of the CDR3: TGTGCCAGCAGCTTGGACCCTTACACGGGGAGGGGAAACATTCAGTACTTC. The gene calls are TRBV5-4 and TRBJ2-4, with 7 bases identical to TRBD2. Looked up from germline, CDR1 is SGHNT and CDR2 is YYREEE (reference sequence). V dropped 0 bases and J dropped 6; count of bases not matched to a gene: 12. CDR3 length equals 17 residues.

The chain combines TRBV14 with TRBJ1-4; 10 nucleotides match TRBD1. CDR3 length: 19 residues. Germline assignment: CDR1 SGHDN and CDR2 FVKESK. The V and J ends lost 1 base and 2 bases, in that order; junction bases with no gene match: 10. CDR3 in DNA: TGTGCCAGCAGCCAAGTCACTGGACAGGGGGTCTATACTAATGAAAAACTGTTTTTT. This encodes CASSQVTGQGVYTNEKLFF.

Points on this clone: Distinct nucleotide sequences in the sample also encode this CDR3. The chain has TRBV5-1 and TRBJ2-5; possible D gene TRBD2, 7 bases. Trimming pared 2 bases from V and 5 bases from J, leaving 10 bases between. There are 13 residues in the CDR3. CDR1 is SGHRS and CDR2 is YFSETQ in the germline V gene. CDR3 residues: CASSLWGGETQYF. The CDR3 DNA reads TGCGCCAGCAGCTTATGGGGGGGCGAGACCCAGTACTTC.

CDR3 region: CASSLSIAGEAKRYF. CDR3 sequence (DNA): TGTGCCAGCAGTTTAAGTATAGCGGGAGAGGCCAAACGTTATTTT. The chain recombines TRBV27 with TRBJ2-3, with 9 bases that match TRBD2. There are 15 residues in the CDR3. Trimming removed 2 bases from V and 15 bases from J; junction bases left unmatched: 15. Germline V CDR1 and CDR2: MNHEY, SMNVEV (reference sequence).

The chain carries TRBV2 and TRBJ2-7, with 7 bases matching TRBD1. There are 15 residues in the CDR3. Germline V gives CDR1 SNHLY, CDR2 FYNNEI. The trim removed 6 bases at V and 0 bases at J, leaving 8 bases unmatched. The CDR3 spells CASSGQATYSYEQYF. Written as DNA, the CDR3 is TGTGCCAGCAGCGGACAGGCCACCTACTCCTACGAGCAGTACTTC.

The CDR3 reads CASKWRKREKAVEQFF. The CDR3 DNA sequence: TGTGCCAGCAAATGGAGGAAGCGGGAGAAGGCCGTTGAGCAGTTCTTC. This chain joins TRBV21-1 and TRBJ2-1; the DNA was not compared with TRBD2, the D call given in the table. TRBV21-1 is reported as a pseudogene. The length of the CDR3 is 16 residues.

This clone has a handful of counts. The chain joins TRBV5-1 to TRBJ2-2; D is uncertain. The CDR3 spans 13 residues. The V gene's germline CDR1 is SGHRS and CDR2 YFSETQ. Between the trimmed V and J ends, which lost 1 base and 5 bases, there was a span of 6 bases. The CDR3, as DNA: TGCGCCAGCAGCTTGTCCGTTACCGGGGAGCTGTTTTTT. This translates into CASSLSVTGELFF.

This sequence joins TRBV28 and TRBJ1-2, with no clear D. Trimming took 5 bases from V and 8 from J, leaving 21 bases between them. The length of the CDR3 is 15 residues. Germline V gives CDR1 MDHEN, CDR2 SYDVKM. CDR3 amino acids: CASSLEPKGPGGYTF. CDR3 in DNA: TGTGCCAGCAGTCTGGAACCGAAGGGCCCGGGGGGCTACACCTTC.

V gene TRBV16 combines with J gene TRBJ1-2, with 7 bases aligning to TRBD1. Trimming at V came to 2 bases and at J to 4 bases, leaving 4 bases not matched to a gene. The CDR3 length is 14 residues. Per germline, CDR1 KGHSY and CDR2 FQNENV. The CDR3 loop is CASSQTGTVYGYTF. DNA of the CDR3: TGTGCCAGCAGCCAAACCGGGACAGTCTATGGCTACACCTTC.

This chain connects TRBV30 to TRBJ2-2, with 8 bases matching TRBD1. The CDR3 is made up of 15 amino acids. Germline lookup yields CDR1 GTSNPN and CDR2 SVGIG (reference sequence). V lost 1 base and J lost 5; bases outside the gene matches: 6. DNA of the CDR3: TGTGCCTGGAGTGCCCCGGACAGGGATACCGGGGAGCTGTTTTTT. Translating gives CAWSAPDRDTGELFF.

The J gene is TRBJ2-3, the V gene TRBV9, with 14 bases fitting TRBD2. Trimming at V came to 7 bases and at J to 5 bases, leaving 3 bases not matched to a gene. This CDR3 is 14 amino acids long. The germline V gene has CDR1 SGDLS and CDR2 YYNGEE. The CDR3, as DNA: TGTGCCAGCGGGGGACTAGCGGGGGTAGATACGCAGTATTTT. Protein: CASGGLAGVDTQYF.

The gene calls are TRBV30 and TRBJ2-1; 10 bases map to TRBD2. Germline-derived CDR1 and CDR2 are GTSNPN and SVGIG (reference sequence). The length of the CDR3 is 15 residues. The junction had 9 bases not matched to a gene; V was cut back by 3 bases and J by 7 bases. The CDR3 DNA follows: TGTGCCTGGAGGGGACGGACTAGCGGACGAAATGAGCAGTTCTTC. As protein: CAWRGRTSGRNEQFF.